This TCR beta chain was found in a study of blood T cell repertoires in COVID-19. There are 15 residues in the CDR3. The germline V gene has CDR1 LNHDA and CDR2 SQIVND (reference sequence). Trimming at V came to 5 bases and at J to 8 bases, leaving 13 bases not matched to a gene. Here immunoSEQ multiplex PCR was the method, and the copy in TCRdb shows in-frame clones only, minus some. The sample has around 190,000 clones; around nine tenths are singletons. The source of this sequence is a man aged 45 to 65 with COVID-19, enrolled during active disease. The chain recombines TRBV19 with TRBJ1-2, with 8 nucleotides matching TRBD1. What was sequenced was peripheral blood. CDR3 DNA: TGTGCCAGTAGTGACCGGGACAGGTTATCCTTGGGCTACACCTTC. Translation gives CASSDRDRLSLGYTF.